This entry concerns a single TCR beta chain. Its antigen is not identified. It was unsorted whole blood that yielded blood RNA, and germline DNA was also extracted. TCR beta cDNA was prepared out of roughly 450 ng total RNA by means of a constant-region primer. TCR beta libraries came from three nested multiplex PCR rounds using slightly modified ARM-PCR. TCRdb reprocessed the multiplex PCR reads with MiXCR, giving one entry per CDR3 protein. The table records about 180,000 distinct CDR3 sequences, about 60% of them present only once. This entry belongs to a study of tumor-infiltrating lymphocytes in primary liver carcinoma. In the study overall: Treatment of the patients' primary liver carcinoma consisted of surgical resection.

General study results and limits: A significantly higher top-250-clone fraction was recorded for tumors than for blood (p = 0.039).

The source of this sequence is a man aged 40-55 years with primary liver carcinoma and hepatitis B virus infection. Sequences were obtained from peripheral blood.

The CDR3 spells CSVEDHPGNTIYF. As DNA, the CDR3 is TGCAGCGTTGAAGATCACCCTGGAAACACCATATATTTT. The chain carries TRBV29-1 and TRBJ1-3; no clear D gene. V lost 0 bases to trimming and J lost 2 bases, with 5 bases between them. This CDR3 spans 13 amino acids. Germline V gene lookup returns CDR1 SQVTM and CDR2 ANQGSEA.